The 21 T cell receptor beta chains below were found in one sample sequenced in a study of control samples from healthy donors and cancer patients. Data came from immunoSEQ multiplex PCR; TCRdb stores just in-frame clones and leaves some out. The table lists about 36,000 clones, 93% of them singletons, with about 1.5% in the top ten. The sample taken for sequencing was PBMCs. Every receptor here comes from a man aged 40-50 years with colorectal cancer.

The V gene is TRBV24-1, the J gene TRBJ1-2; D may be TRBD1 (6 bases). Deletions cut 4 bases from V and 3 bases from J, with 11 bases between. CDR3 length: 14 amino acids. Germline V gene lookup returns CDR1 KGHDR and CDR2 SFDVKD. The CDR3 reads CATSDNRVDYGYTF. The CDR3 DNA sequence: TGTGCCACCAGTGACAACAGGGTCGACTATGGCTACACCTTC.

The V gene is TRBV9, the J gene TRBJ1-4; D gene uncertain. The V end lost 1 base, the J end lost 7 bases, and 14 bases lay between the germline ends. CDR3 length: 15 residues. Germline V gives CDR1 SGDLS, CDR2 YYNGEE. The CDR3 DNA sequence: TGTGCCAGCAGCGTACTAGGATTTGCGAGTGAAAAACTGTTTTTT. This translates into CASSVLGFASEKLFF. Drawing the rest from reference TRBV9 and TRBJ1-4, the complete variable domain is DSGVTQTPKHLITATGQRVTLRCSPRSGDLSVYWYQQSLDQGLQFLIQYYNGEERAKGNILERFSAQQFPDLHSELNLSSLELGDSALYFCASSVLGFASEKLFFGSGTQLSVL.

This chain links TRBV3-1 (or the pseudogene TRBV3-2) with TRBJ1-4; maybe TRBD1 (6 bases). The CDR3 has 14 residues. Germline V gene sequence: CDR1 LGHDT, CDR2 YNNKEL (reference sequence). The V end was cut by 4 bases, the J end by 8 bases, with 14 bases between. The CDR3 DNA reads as TGTGCCAGCAGCCCCTACAGGGAGGAGGAAAAACTGTTTTTT. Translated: CASSPYREEEKLFF.

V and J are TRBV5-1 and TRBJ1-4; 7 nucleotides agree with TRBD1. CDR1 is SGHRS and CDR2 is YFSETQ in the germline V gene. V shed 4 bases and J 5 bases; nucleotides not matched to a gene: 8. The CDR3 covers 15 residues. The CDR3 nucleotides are TGCGCCAGCAGCGTCGCACAGGGGACCAATGAAAAACTGTTTTTT. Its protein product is CASSVAQGTNEKLFF. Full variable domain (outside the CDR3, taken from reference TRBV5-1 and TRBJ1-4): KAGVTQTPRYLIKTRGQQVTLSCSPISGHRSVSWYQQTPGQGLQFLFEYFSETQRNKGNFPGRFSGRQFSNSRSEMNVSTLELGDSALYLCASSVAQGTNEKLFFGSGTQLSVL.

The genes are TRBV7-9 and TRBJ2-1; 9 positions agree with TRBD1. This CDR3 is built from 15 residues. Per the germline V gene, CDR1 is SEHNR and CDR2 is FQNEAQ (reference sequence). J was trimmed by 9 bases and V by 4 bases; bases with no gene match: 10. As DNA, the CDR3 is TGTGCCAGCAGCTCAAACAGGGGGCGGAATAGTGAGCAGTTCTTC. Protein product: CASSSNRGRNSEQFF.

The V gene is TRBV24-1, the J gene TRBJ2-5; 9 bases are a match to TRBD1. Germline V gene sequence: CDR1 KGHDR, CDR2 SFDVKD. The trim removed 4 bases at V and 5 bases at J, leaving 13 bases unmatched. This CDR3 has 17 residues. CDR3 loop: CATSEGGQGVVGETQYF. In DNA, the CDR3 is TGTGCCACCAGTGAGGGGGGACAGGGAGTAGTCGGGGAGACCCAGTACTTC.

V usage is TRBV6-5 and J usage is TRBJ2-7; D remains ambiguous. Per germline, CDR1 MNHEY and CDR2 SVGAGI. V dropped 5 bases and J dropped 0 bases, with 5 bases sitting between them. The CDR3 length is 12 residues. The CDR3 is CASSHSSYEQYF. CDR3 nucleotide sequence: TGTGCCAGCAGTCACAGCTCCTACGAGCAGTACTTC.

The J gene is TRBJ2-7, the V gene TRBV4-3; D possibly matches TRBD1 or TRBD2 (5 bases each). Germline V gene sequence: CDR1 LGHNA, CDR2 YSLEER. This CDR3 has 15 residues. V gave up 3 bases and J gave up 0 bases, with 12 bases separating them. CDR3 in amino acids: CASSHSRGSSYEQYF. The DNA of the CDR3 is TGCGCCAGCAGCCATTCCCGGGGCAGCTCCTACGAGCAGTACTTC.

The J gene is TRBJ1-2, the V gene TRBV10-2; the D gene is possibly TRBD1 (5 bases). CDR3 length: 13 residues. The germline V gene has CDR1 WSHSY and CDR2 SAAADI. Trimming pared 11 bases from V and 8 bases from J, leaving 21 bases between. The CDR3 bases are TGCGCCGTACCGGGGGTATACCCTTACGGCTACACCTTC. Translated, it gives CAVPGVYPYGYTF.

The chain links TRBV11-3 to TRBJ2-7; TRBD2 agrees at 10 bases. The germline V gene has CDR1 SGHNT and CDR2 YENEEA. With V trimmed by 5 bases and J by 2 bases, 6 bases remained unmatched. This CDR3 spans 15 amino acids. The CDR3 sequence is CASSQGLASTYEQYF. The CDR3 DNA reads TGTGCCAGCAGCCAGGGACTAGCGTCAACCTACGAGCAGTACTTC. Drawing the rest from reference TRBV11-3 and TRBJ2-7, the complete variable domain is EAGVVQSPRYKIIEKKQPVAFWCNPISGHNTLYWYLQNLGQGPELLIRYENEEAVDDSQLPKDRFSAERLKGVDSTLKIQPAELGDSAVYLCASSQGLASTYEQYFGPGTRLTVT.

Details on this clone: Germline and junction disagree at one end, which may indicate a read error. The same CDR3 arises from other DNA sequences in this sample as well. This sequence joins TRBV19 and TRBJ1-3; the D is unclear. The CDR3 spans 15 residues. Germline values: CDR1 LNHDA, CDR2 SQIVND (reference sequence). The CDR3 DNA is TGCGCCAGTCGCCAAACCGTTAGCTCTGGAAACACCATATATTTT. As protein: CASRQTVSSGNTIYF.

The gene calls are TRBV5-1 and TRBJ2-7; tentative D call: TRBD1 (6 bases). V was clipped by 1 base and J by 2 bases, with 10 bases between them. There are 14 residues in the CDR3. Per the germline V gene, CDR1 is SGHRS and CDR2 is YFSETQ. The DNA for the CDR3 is TGCGCCAGCAGCTTGTCCGCAGGGGCCTACGAGCAGTACTTC. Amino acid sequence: CASSLSAGAYEQYF.

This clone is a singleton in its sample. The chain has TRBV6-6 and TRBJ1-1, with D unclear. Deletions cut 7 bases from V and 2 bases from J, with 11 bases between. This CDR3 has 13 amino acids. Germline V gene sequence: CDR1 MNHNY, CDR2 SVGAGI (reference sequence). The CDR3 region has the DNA TGTGCCAGCATCTCGAGACTAAACACTGAAGCTTTCTTT. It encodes CASISRLNTEAFF.

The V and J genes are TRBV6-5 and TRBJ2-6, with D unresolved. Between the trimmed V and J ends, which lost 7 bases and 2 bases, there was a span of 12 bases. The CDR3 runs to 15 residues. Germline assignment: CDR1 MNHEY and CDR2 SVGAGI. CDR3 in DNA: TGTGCCAGCACCGTAACAGACACTGGGGCCAACGTCCTGACTTTC. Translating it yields CASTVTDTGANVLTF.

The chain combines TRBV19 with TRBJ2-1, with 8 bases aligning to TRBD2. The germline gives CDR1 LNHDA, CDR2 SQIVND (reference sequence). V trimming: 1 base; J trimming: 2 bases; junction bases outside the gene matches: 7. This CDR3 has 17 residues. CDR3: CASSIVGSGATYNEQFF. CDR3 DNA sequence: TGTGCCAGTAGTATAGTGGGTAGCGGGGCAACCTACAATGAGCAGTTCTTC.

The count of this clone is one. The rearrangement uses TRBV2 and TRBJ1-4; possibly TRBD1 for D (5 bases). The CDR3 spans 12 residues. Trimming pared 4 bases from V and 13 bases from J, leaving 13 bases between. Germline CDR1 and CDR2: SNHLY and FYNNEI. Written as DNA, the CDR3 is TGTGCCAGCAGTGCTATGGACACAAGACTGTTTTTT. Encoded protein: CASSAMDTRLFF. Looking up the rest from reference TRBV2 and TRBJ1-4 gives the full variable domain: EPEVTQTPSHQVTQMGQEVILRCVPISNHLYFYWYRQILGQKVEFLVSFYNNEISEKSEIFDDQFSVERPDGSNFTLKIRSTKLEDSAMYFCASSAMDTRLFFGSGTQLSVL.

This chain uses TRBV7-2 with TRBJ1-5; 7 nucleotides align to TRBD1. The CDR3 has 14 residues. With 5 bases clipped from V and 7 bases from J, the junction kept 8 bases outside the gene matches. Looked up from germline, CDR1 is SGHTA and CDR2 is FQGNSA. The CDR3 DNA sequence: TGTGCCAGCAGCACCCAGGGGGTAGGACAGCCCCAGCATTTT. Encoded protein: CASSTQGVGQPQHF.

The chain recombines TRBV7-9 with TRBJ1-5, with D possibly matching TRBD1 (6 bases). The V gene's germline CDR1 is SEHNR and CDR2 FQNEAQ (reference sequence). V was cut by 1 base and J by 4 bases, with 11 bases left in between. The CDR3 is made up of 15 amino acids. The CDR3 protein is CASSLDQGRNQPQHF. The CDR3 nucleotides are TGTGCCAGCAGCTTAGACCAGGGGCGGAATCAGCCCCAGCATTTT.

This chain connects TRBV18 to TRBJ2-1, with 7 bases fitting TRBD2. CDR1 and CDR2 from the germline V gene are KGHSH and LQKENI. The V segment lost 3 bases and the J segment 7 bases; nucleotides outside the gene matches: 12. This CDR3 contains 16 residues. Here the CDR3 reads CASSPEKGRVGNEQFF. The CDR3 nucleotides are TGTGCCAGCTCACCGGAGAAGGGGAGGGTCGGGAATGAGCAGTTCTTC.

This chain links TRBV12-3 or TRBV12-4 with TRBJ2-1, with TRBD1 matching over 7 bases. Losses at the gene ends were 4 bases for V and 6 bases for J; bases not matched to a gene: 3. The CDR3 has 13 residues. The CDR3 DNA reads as TGTGCCAGCAGTTCCACAGGGGCCAATGAGCAGTTCTTC. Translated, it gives CASSSTGANEQFF.

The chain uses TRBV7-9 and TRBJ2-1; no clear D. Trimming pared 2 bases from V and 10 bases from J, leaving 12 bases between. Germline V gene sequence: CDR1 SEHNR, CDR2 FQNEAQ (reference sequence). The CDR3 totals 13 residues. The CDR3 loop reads CASSLNRILEQFF. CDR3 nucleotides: TGTGCCAGCAGCTTAAACCGGATACTCGAGCAGTTCTTC.